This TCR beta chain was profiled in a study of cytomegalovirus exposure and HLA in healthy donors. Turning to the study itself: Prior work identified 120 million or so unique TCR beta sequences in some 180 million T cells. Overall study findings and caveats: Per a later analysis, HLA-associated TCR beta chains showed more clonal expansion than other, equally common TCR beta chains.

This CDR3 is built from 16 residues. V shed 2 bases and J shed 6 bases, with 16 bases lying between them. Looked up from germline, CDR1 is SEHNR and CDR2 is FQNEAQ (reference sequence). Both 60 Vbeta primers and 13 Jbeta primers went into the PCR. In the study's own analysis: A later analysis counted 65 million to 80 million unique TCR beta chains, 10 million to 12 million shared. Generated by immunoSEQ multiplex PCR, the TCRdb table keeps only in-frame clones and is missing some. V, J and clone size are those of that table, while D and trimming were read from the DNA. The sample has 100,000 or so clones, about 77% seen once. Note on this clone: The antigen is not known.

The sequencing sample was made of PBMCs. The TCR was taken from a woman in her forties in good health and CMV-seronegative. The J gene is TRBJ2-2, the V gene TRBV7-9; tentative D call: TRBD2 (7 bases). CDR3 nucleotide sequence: TGTGCCAGCAGCTTACTCGGGGGGCCCTCTCCCGGGGAGCTGTTTTTT. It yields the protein CASSLLGGPSPGELFF.